This TCR beta chain was retrieved from a study of CD8 T cells in ankylosing spondylitis. General study findings and limits: Made up of eight highly homologous variants, a TCR beta motif appeared characteristic of ankylosing spondylitis blood. The clones that were linked to disease were reported to be significantly enriched in matched synovial fluid samples from ankylosing spondylitis patients.

This clonotype was counted ten times or more. Its cognate antigen is unknown. Quantitative 5'-RACE with molecular barcodes generated TCR beta libraries. MiXCR, applied by TCRdb to the 5' RACE reads, yields one record per CDR3 protein. The top ten hold nearly 7% of the sample, which has some 250,000 distinct CDR3 sequences, 8% to 9.5% seen once. This CDR3 region has 15 residues. Germline V gene lookup returns CDR1 DFQATT and CDR2 SNEGSKA (reference sequence). V was pared by 6 bases and J by 2 bases, with 10 bases of the junction left unmatched. J is TRBJ1-3 and V is TRBV20-1; 7 bases fit TRBD1. Sequencing input: blood, either unsorted or a sorted T cell fraction (not recorded which). This receptor was obtained from a male donor with ankylosing spondylitis or in good health (not recorded which). The CDR3 DNA is TGCAGTGCCTGGGACAGTCTTGCTCCTGGAAACACCATATATTTT. Translating it yields CSAWDSLAPGNTIYF.